This T cell receptor (beta chain) was recorded in a study of blood T cell repertoires in COVID-19. Per the germline V gene, CDR1 is MGHRA and CDR2 is YSYEKL. Trimming removed 2 bases at V and 5 bases at J, with 16 bases between. The CDR3 loop spans 16 amino acids. As originally analysed: From reference gene primer amplification, estimates of nucleated cell counts were derived. TCRdb keeps only in-frame clones here, not all; method: immunoSEQ multiplex PCR. Clone size and V and J calls were adopted from that table, with D and trimming inferred from the DNA. The table records fewer than 400,000 clones, 80% to 90% of them present only once. Symptom resolution, clearance, or two negative PCRs marked the recovered donors of Cohort 3.

The sequenced sample was PBMCs or T cells enriched from blood (not recorded which). The chain has TRBV4-1 and TRBJ2-4; a possible D gene is TRBD1 (6 bases). This TCR was recovered from a man younger than 45 who had recovered from COVID-19. For the CDR3, the DNA is TGCGCCAGCAGCCAAACCCTTGGGGGCAGGGAAAACATTCAGTACTTC. It is translated as CASSQTLGGRENIQYF.